This T cell receptor beta chain was sequenced for a study of cytomegalovirus exposure and HLA in healthy donors. Points from the study as a whole: That first-cohort TCR clusters tended to co-occur in the 90 to 150 validation repertoires was found in a later analysis. Among TCR beta chains, those listed as cytomegalovirus-associated numbered roughly 150.

V was pared by 0 bases and J by 6 bases, with 24 bases between. This CDR3 has 18 residues. On this clone: The antigen is not known.

The repertoire was sequenced with immunoSEQ multiplex PCR; TCRdb's copy has only in-frame clones and lacks some. The sample consists of 280,000 or so clones, around 87% of them appearing once. Sequenced sample: PBMCs. The chain employs TRBV5-7 and TRBJ1-1; D is possibly TRBD1 (5 bases). TRBV5-7 is sorted into the ORF group, with uncertain function. The TCR originated in a woman between 18 and 30 years old in good health and CMV-seronegative. CDR3 DNA sequence: TGTGCCAGCAGCTTGGTGGGGCAGGGACGGGCCGGGAGGCCTGAAGCTTTCTTT. Protein: CASSLVGQGRAGRPEAFF.